The entry that follows covers one TCR beta chain sequence. The antigen remains unidentified. This sample stems from a study of cytomegalovirus exposure and HLA in healthy donors. Regarding the study as a whole: Reported performance of the classifier showed diagnosis of cytomegalovirus status with high specificity and sensitivity. A few chains tied to CMV proved CMV antigen-specific in vitro. Investigators reported over 150 TCR beta chains as tied to cytomegalovirus.

CDR1 and CDR2 from the germline V gene are SGHNT and YYREEE (reference sequence). This CDR3 has 15 residues. With 0 bases clipped from V and 3 bases from J, the junction kept 2 bases outside the gene matches. TCRdb's table, derived via immunoSEQ multiplex PCR, lists solely in-frame clones and lacks some. In the table there are roughly 330,000 clones, around 90% of which are singletons. The sequencing input was PBMCs. This clonotype was obtained from a young woman in good health and CMV-seropositive. This sequence joins TRBV5-4 and TRBJ2-1; 8 bases match TRBD2. The CDR3 nucleotides are TGTGCCAGCAGCTTGGGGCGGGGGGACTACAATGAGCAGTTCTTC. The encoded protein is CASSLGRGDYNEQFF.